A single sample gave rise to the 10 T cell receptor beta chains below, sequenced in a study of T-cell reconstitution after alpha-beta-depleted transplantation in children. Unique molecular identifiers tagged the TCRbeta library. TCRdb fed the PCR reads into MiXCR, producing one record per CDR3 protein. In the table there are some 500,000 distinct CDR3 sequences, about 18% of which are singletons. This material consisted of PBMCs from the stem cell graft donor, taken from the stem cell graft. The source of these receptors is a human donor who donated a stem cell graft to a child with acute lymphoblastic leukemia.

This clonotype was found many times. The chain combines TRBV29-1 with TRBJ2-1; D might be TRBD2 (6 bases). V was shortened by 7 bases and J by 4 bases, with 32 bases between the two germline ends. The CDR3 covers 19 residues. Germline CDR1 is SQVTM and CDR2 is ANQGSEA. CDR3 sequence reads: CSASGFGASVVISYNEQFF. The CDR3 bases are TGCAGCGCTTCGGGATTTGGTGCTAGCGTAGTTATTTCATACAATGAGCAGTTCTTC.

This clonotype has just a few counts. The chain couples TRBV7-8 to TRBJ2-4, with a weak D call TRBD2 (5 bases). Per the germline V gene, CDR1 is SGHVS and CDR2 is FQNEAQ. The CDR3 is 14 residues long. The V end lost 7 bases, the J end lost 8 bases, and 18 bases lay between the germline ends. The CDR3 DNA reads TGTGCCAGCACCCCCGGGGTGAACAGAGACATTCAGTACTTC. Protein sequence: CASTPGVNRDIQYF.

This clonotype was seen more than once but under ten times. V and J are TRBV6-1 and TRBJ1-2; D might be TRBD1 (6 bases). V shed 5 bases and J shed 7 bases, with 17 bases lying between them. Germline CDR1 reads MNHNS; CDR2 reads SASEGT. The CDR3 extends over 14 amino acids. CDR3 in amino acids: CASSQPQGTGGYTF. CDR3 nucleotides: TGTGCCAGCAGTCAGCCGCAGGGGACGGGTGGCTACACCTTC.

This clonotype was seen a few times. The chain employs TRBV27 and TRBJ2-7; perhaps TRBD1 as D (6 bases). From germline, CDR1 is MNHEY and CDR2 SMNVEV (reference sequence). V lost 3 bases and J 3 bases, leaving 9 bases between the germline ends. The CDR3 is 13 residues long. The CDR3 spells CASSLGHYYEQYF. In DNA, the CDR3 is TGTGCCAGCAGTTTGGGACACTACTACGAGCAGTACTTC.

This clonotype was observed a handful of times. The CDR3 DNA is TGCGCCAGCAGTGAGTCGTCGGAGGGGTGGGAGACCCAGTACTTC. Translated, it gives CASSESSEGWETQYF. This chain uses TRBV10-1 with TRBJ2-5; possibly TRBD2 for D (6 bases). CDR3 length: 15 amino acids. Between the trimmed V and J ends, which lost 0 bases and 5 bases, there was a span of 13 bases. Germline V gene sequence: CDR1 WNHNN, CDR2 SYGVQD (reference sequence).

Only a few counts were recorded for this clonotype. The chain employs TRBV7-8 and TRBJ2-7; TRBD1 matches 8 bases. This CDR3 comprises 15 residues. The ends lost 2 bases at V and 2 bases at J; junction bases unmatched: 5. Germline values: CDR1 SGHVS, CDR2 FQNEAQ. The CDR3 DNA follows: TGTGCCAGCAGCTTAACAGGACAGGGCCCCTACGAGCAGTACTTC. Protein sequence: CASSLTGQGPYEQYF. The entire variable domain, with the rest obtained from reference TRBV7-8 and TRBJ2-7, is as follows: GAGVSQSPRYKVAKRGQDVALRCDPISGHVSLFWYQQALGQGPEFLTYFQNEAQLDKSGLPSDRFFAERPEGSVSTLKIQRTQQEDSAVYLCASSLTGQGPYEQYFGPGTRLTVT.

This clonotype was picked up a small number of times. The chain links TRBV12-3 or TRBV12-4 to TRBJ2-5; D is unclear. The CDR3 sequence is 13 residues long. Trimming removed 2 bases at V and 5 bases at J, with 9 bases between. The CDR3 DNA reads TGTGCCAGCAGTTTAATAGCCCGCGAGACCCAGTACTTC. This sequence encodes CASSLIARETQYF.

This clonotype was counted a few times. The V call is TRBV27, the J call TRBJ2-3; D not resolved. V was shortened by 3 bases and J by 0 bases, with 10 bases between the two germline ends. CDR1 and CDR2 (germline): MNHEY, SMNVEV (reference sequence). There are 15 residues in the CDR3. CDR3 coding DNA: TGTGCCAGCAGTTTTCAAGAGAGGAGCACAGATACGCAGTATTTT. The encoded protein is CASSFQERSTDTQYF.

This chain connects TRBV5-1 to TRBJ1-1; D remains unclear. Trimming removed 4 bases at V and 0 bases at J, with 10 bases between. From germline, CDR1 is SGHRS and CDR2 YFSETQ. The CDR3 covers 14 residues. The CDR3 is CASSPRPMNTEAFF. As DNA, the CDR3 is TGCGCCAGCAGCCCTCGGCCTATGAACACTGAAGCTTTCTTT. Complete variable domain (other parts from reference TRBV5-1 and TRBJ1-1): KAGVTQTPRYLIKTRGQQVTLSCSPISGHRSVSWYQQTPGQGLQFLFEYFSETQRNKGNFPGRFSGRQFSNSRSEMNVSTLELGDSALYLCASSPRPMNTEAFFGQGTRLTVV.

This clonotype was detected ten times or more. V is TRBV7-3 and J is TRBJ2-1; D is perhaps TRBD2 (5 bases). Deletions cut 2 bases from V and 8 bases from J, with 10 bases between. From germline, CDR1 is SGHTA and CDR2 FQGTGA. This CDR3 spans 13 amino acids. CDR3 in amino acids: CASSLGLADEQFF. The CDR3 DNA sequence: TGTGCCAGCAGCTTAGGGCTAGCCGATGAGCAGTTCTTC.